These 14 T cell receptor beta chains came from one sample sequenced in a study of tumor and adjacent non-tumor tissue in lung cancer. No cell sorting was done before RNA was extracted from the tissue. Three rounds of nested PCR, following a modified ARM-PCR protocol, produced the TCRbeta library. In TCRdb, the multiplex PCR reads were re-called with MiXCR into one record per CDR3 protein. The data contain approximately 90,000 distinct CDR3 sequences, 65% to 75% of them singletons. Source material: lung tumor tissue. Every receptor here comes from a man in his 60s with non-small cell lung cancer.

Comment on this clonotype: A much larger clone differs from this one at a single base, so this may be a read error. This is likely a read error, given that the CDR3 carries no conserved phenylalanine or tryptophan at its end. J is TRBJ2-3 and V is TRBV28; the match to TRBD2 covers 8 bases. Unmatched junction bases numbered 5, after V lost 4 bases and J lost 2 bases. The germline V gene encodes CDR1 MDHEN and CDR2 SYDVKM. This CDR3 contains 15 residues. The CDR3 is CASSSGGGHTDTQYL. As DNA, the CDR3 is TGTGCCAGCAGTTCCGGGGGGGGCCACACAGATACGCAGTATCTT.

The chain employs TRBV11-2 and TRBJ2-7; the D call may be TRBD1 or TRBD2 (5 bases each). The CDR3 runs 19 residues. Trimming pared 4 bases from V and 6 bases from J, leaving 31 bases between. Germline CDR1 SGHAT, CDR2 FQNNGV. The CDR3 region has the DNA TGTGCCAGCAGCTCAGATTTTCTAGCCGAACAAAAATGGGGCGTCGAGCAGTACTTC. Translating it yields CASSSDFLAEQKWGVEQYF.

The chain recombines TRBV5-1 with TRBJ1-1; D unclear. Trimming left V 4 bases short and J 1 base short, with 14 bases between. Germline CDR1 reads SGHRS; CDR2 reads YFSETQ. The CDR3 is made up of 15 amino acids. The CDR3 sequence is CASSPWASENTEAFF. CDR3 sequence (DNA): TGCGCCAGCAGCCCTTGGGCCTCAGAGAACACTGAAGCTTTCTTT. Variable domain in full (rest from reference TRBV5-1 and TRBJ1-1): KAGVTQTPRYLIKTRGQQVTLSCSPISGHRSVSWYQQTPGQGLQFLFEYFSETQRNKGNFPGRFSGRQFSNSRSEMNVSTLELGDSALYLCASSPWASENTEAFFGQGTRLTVV.

With regard to this clonotype: Germline is not matched at one junction end, which may reflect a read error. The V call is TRBV4-1, the J call TRBJ1-5; no clear D gene. CDR1 is MGHRA, CDR2 YSYEKL, per germline. The CDR3 runs to 16 residues. CDR3 sequence: CASSQDLVGSSQSQHF. CDR3 bases: TGCGCCAGCAGCCAAGATCTTGTGGGGAGCAGTCAGTCCCAGCATTTT.

This clonotype is a singleton in its sample. The rearrangement uses TRBV12-3 or TRBV12-4 and TRBJ1-5; perhaps TRBD1 as D (5 bases). The J call is doubtful: the DNA matches TRBJ2-3 better. The length of the CDR3 is 13 residues. The CDR3 is CDTGPFSNQPQYF. The CDR3 nucleotides are TGTGACACAGGACCGTTTAGCAATCAGCCCCAGTATTTT.

Notes on this clonotype: It is unclear where the CDR3 begins or ends on the DNA, so no DNA is shown, and the CDR3 is as TCRdb lists it. This sequence joins TRBV20-1 and TRBJ2-6. The CDR3 spans 15 amino acids, including both terminal residues. Germline assignment: CDR1 DFQATT and CDR2 SNEGSKA (reference sequence). CDR3 residues: CSAIEVASGTNVLSF.

Concerning this clonotype: The junction differs from germline at one of its ends, possibly a read error. This chain links TRBV11-3 with TRBJ1-2; D is possibly TRBD1 (5 bases). The CDR3 is made up of 15 amino acids. Per germline, CDR1 SGHNT and CDR2 YENEEA. The CDR3 DNA reads as TGTGCCAGCAGCTTAGGGTCGGGGGACGACTATGGCTATACCTTC. It translates to CASSLGSGDDYGYTF.

This clonotype was seen more than once but under ten times. The junction shows a germline mismatch at one end, possibly a read error. This chain connects TRBV11-2 to TRBJ2-1; 8 nucleotides align to TRBD2. This CDR3 comprises 15 residues. The germline CDR1 and CDR2 sequences are SGHAT and FQNNGV. This CDR3 reads CASSSRTSGYNGQFF. CDR3 sequence (DNA): TGTGCCAGCAGTTCGCGTACTAGCGGCTACAATGGGCAGTTCTTC. The complete variable domain, with remaining parts taken from reference TRBV11-2 and TRBJ2-1, reads EAGVAQSPRYKIIEKRQSVAFWCNPISGHATLYWYQQILGQGPKLLIQFQNNGVVDDSQLPKDRFSAERLKGVDSTLKIQPAKLEDSAVYLCASSSRTSGYNGQFFGPGTRLTVL.

The chain links TRBV6-6 to TRBJ2-7, with TRBD1 matching 7 bases. The germline V gene encodes CDR1 MNHNY and CDR2 SVGAGI (reference sequence). J was trimmed by 6 bases and V by 5 bases; bases with no gene match: 10. The length of the CDR3 is 14 residues. In DNA, the CDR3 is TGTGCCAGCAGTCTAACAGGGGACGCTTCCGAGCAGTACTTC. Protein product: CASSLTGDASEQYF.

On this clonotype itself: The junction shows a germline mismatch at one end, possibly a read error. The chain has TRBV29-1 and TRBJ1-4; D is unclear. The CDR3 is 13 residues long. From germline, CDR1 is SQVTM and CDR2 ANQGSEA. CDR3 bases: TGCAGCGTGGGTGGAGCAACTAGTGAAAAACTGTTTTTT. This encodes CSVGGATSEKLFF.

The chain combines TRBV20-1 with TRBJ1-1; D not resolved. V lost 4 bases and J 4 bases, leaving 10 bases between the germline ends. This CDR3 contains 12 residues. Germline V gives CDR1 DFQATT, CDR2 SNEGSKA (reference sequence). This chain's CDR3 is CSAIQRITEAFF. The DNA of the CDR3 is TGCAGTGCTATACAGAGGATCACTGAAGCTTTCTTT.

By share of the sample, this clonotype is medium-sized. The chain has TRBV14 and TRBJ2-3, with D possibly TRBD2 on 5 matching bases. Germline assignment: CDR1 SGHDN and CDR2 FVKESK. Trimming took off 1 base at V and 2 bases at J, with 13 bases between the two ends. The CDR3 is made up of 16 amino acids. CDR3 sequence (DNA): TGTGCCAGCAGCCAAGCCCAAAGAGGGAACACAGATACGCAGTATTTT. Its protein is CASSQAQRGNTDTQYF.

With respect to this clonotype: Germline and junction disagree at one end, which may indicate a read error. This chain uses TRBV29-1 with TRBJ1-3; D is undetermined. The CDR3 loop spans 13 amino acids. CDR1 is SQVTM and CDR2 is ANQGSEA in the germline V gene. CDR3 nucleotides: TGCAGCTTTGATCGCCAGACTAGAAACACCATATATTTT. Its translation: CSFDRQTRNTIYF.

This clonotype was counted ten times or more. The V gene is TRBV20-1, the J gene TRBJ2-7; D is tentatively TRBD1 or TRBD2 (5 bases each). The CDR3 runs to 13 residues. CDR1 DFQATT and CDR2 SNEGSKA come from the germline V gene (reference sequence). V lost 5 bases and J lost 5, with 16 bases in between. The CDR3 coding sequence is TGCAGTGCTCCCGGGGCAGGGTACAACGAGCAGTACTTC. Its protein product is CSAPGAGYNEQYF.